One and the same sample provided the 21 T cell receptor beta chains below, sequenced in a study of CD8 T cells in ankylosing spondylitis. General study results and limits: Characteristic, it appeared, of ankylosing spondylitis blood was a TCR beta motif of about eight highly homologous variants.

The antigens of these receptors remain unknown. From the 5' RACE reads, TCRdb called clonotypes with MiXCR, one entry per CDR3 protein. The sample holds 700,000 to 850,000 distinct CDR3 sequences, about 10% seen once. The sequenced sample was blood, either unsorted or a sorted T cell fraction (not recorded which). These receptors came from a male donor with ankylosing spondylitis.

This clonotype was detected only a few times. This chain links TRBV5-1 with TRBJ2-1; 7 nucleotides match TRBD2. This CDR3 has 16 amino acids. With V trimmed by 0 bases and J by 8 bases, 11 bases remained unmatched. Germline assignment: CDR1 SGHRS and CDR2 YFSETQ. Written as DNA, the CDR3 is TGCGCCAGCAGCTTGGGGGTTGGGGGAGGGCCGGATGAGCAGTTCTTC. Encoded protein: CASSLGVGGGPDEQFF.

This chain links TRBV12-3 or TRBV12-4 with TRBJ2-1, with 7 bases identical to TRBD2. The trim removed 9 bases at V and 2 bases at J, leaving 7 bases unmatched. This CDR3 is built from 14 residues. DNA of the CDR3: TGTGCCAGTGTCGTGGGGGGGGCCTACAATGAGCAGTTCTTC. Protein: CASVVGGAYNEQFF.

This clonotype was observed a few times. The chain couples TRBV6-1 to TRBJ1-6; TRBD1 is a possible D gene (6 bases). The V end was cut by 5 bases, the J end by 10 bases, with 15 bases between. CDR1 MNHNS and CDR2 SASEGT come from the germline V gene. The CDR3 sequence is 14 residues long. CDR3 in amino acids: CASSLQGIGSPLHF. The CDR3, as DNA: TGTGCCAGCAGTCTGCAGGGGATTGGGTCACCCCTCCACTTT.

This clonotype came up a few times. The chain recombines TRBV10-3 with TRBJ2-1; 8 positions match TRBD2. Germline CDR1 ENHRY, CDR2 SYGVKD. The CDR3 loop spans 15 amino acids. Losses at the gene ends were 8 bases for V and 5 bases for J; bases not matched to a gene: 11. The CDR3 coding sequence is TGTGCCATCTGGGATGGCGCGGGAGGCCACAATGAGCAGTTCTTC. Translating it yields CAIWDGAGGHNEQFF.

This clonotype was found a few times. The gene calls are TRBV4-1 and TRBJ2-3; D ambiguous. In germline, CDR1 is MGHRA, CDR2 YSYEKL. V was trimmed by 6 bases and J by 8 bases, leaving 15 bases between them. The CDR3 is 13 amino acids. DNA for the CDR3: TGCGCCAGCAGACAGACGGCCGGACGTACGCAGTATTTT. This translates into CASRQTAGRTQYF.

The chain is built from TRBV6-1 and TRBJ2-1; TRBD2 aligns across 13 bases. The CDR3 contains 14 residues. Trimming took 11 bases from V and 8 from J; bases not matched to a gene: 9. Germline V lookup: CDR1 MNHNS, CDR2 SASEGT. The CDR3 nucleotides read TGTGCCGGTACAAGTGGACTAGCGGGGGATGAGCAGTTCTTC. It is translated as CAGTSGLAGDEQFF.

This clonotype has a handful of counts. The chain joins TRBV5-5 to TRBJ2-5, with D possibly matching TRBD1 (6 bases). V was pared by 0 bases and J by 5 bases, with 11 bases between. Germline V CDR1 and CDR2: SGHKS, YYEKEE (reference sequence). This CDR3 is 14 amino acids long. For the CDR3, the DNA is TGTGCCAGCAGCTTGGCCGGGACATCGGAGACCCAGTACTTC. Translation gives CASSLAGTSETQYF.

This clonotype appeared many times. The chain is built from TRBV4-2 and TRBJ2-2; a weak D match, TRBD2 (7 bases). The germline gives CDR1 LGHNA, CDR2 YNFKEQ. V lost 1 base and J 3 bases, leaving 12 bases between the germline ends. There are 16 residues in the CDR3. The CDR3 spells CASSQVKGGDTGELFF. The CDR3 DNA reads as TGTGCCAGCAGCCAAGTTAAGGGGGGGGACACCGGGGAGCTGTTTTTT.

This clonotype was counted ten times or more. The rearrangement uses TRBV7-6 and TRBJ2-2; D perhaps matches TRBD1 (5 bases). The germline CDR1 and CDR2 sequences are SGHVS and FNYEAQ. The CDR3 sequence is 16 residues long. V was cut by 3 bases and J by 6 bases, with 17 bases left in between. CDR3 region: CASSFLPSAGSGELFF. The DNA for the CDR3 is TGTGCCAGCAGCTTCCTCCCTTCGGCAGGGTCCGGGGAGCTGTTTTTT.

J is TRBJ1-1 and V is TRBV6-2 or TRBV6-3, with D perhaps TRBD1 (6 bases). The CDR3 totals 16 residues. V lost 10 bases and J 3 bases, leaving 24 bases between the germline ends. CDR1 and CDR2 (germline): MNHEY, SVGEGT. This CDR3 reads CATTRPIGGRDTEAFF. The DNA of the CDR3 is TGTGCCACCACACGCCCCATCGGGGGCCGGGACACTGAAGCTTTCTTT.

The genes are TRBV5-1 and TRBJ1-4; D remains unclear. V shed 4 bases and J shed 8 bases, with 15 bases lying between them. This CDR3 is built from 14 residues. Germline V lookup: CDR1 SGHRS, CDR2 YFSETQ. The chain's CDR3 is CASSLLPGAEKLFF. The CDR3 bases are TGCGCCAGCAGCCTCCTCCCGGGCGCCGAAAAACTGTTTTTT.

This clonotype was seen ten or more times. J is TRBJ1-1 and V is TRBV6-5; D might be TRBD1 (5 bases). The CDR3 length is 14 residues. CDR1 and CDR2 (germline): MNHEY, SVGAGI. V lost 4 bases and J lost 3, with 12 bases in between. The CDR3 DNA reads as TGTGCCAGCAGTTTTGGACGGGGCGACACTGAAGCTTTCTTT. Encoded protein: CASSFGRGDTEAFF.

This clonotype was counted a few times. The chain recombines TRBV6-2 or TRBV6-3 with TRBJ2-3; D may correspond to TRBD1 or TRBD2 (5 bases each). Germline V gene data show CDR1 as MNHEY and CDR2 as SVGEGT. The V end was cut by 11 bases, the J end by 2 bases, with 14 bases between. The CDR3 covers 13 residues. CDR3 in DNA: TGTGCCGCTGGGACCCAATACACAGATACGCAGTATTTT. This sequence encodes CAAGTQYTDTQYF.

This clonotype was seen a few times. This chain connects TRBV7-3 to TRBJ1-1; perhaps TRBD1 as D (5 bases). V shed 4 bases and J shed 3 bases, with 21 bases lying between them. CDR1 is SGHTA and CDR2 is FQGTGA in the germline V gene. This CDR3 is 17 amino acids long. As DNA, the CDR3 is TGTGCCAGCAGCTCAATAACAGGCTCCGCATTCTACACTGAAGCTTTCTTT. Residues: CASSSITGSAFYTEAFF.

The rearrangement links TRBV20-1 to TRBJ2-7, with 7 bases aligning to TRBD2. V was pared by 0 bases and J by 8 bases, with 10 bases of the junction left unmatched. This CDR3 comprises 14 residues. CDR1 and CDR2 from the germline V gene are DFQATT and SNEGSKA (reference sequence). The CDR3 DNA follows: TGCAGTGCTAGAGAAGGGGCGGGAGCCAGGCAGCAGTACTTC. It codes for CSAREGAGARQQYF.

This clonotype has just a few counts. This sequence joins TRBV29-1 and TRBJ2-7; TRBD2 matches at 12 bases. The CDR3 runs to 14 residues. CDR1 is SQVTM, CDR2 ANQGSEA, per germline. Trimming cost V 2 bases and J 3 bases; bases outside gene matches: 2. Written as DNA, the CDR3 is TGCAGCGTTGAAACTAGCGGGAGGTACTACGAGCAGTACTTC. Translating it yields CSVETSGRYYEQYF.

This sequence joins TRBV29-1 and TRBJ1-1; D might be TRBD1 (5 bases). The V gene's germline CDR1 is SQVTM and CDR2 ANQGSEA. The V end lost 6 bases, the J end lost 3 bases, and 14 bases lay between the germline ends. This CDR3 contains 13 residues. This chain's CDR3 is CSVLSRGDTEAFF. CDR3 bases: TGCAGCGTACTTTCGAGGGGAGACACTGAAGCTTTCTTT.

The chain has TRBV12-3 or TRBV12-4 and TRBJ1-2, with 7 nucleotides matching TRBD1. There are 12 residues in the CDR3. The J segment lost 8 bases and the V segment lost 5 bases, leaving 5 bases of the junction unmatched. CDR3 in DNA: TGTGCCAGCAGTCAGACAGGGAACGGCTACACCTTC. Translation gives CASSQTGNGYTF.

This clonotype was counted between two and nine times. The gene calls are TRBV7-8 and TRBJ2-7; possible D gene TRBD2, 6 bases. Germline V gives CDR1 SGHVS, CDR2 FQNEAQ. Trimming removed 3 bases from V and 8 bases from J, with 11 bases in between. CDR3 length: 12 amino acids. The CDR3 DNA reads as TGTGCCAGCAGCTTCGGCGGGGTTAAGCAGTACTTC. It encodes CASSFGGVKQYF.

The chain has TRBV6-1 and TRBJ2-7; either TRBD1 or TRBD2 may fit D (5 bases each). This CDR3 region has 15 residues. In germline, CDR1 is MNHNS, CDR2 SASEGT. V lost 6 bases, J lost 0 bases, and 15 bases lay in between. CDR3 nucleotides: TGTGCCAGCAGCGGTGGGACGTTGAGCTCCTACGAGCAGTACTTC. It yields the protein CASSGGTLSSYEQYF.

V gene TRBV5-1 combines with J gene TRBJ2-7, with D uncertain. V lost 4 bases and J lost 3, with 14 bases in between. The CDR3 has 14 residues. The germline CDR1 and CDR2 sequences are SGHRS and YFSETQ. CDR3 sequence (DNA): TGCGCCAGCAGCCCAGCCCACCAGAACTACGAGCAGTACTTC. Translated: CASSPAHQNYEQYF. Full variable domain (rest looked up from reference TRBV5-1 and TRBJ2-7): KAGVTQTPRYLIKTRGQQVTLSCSPISGHRSVSWYQQTPGQGLQFLFEYFSETQRNKGNFPGRFSGRQFSNSRSEMNVSTLELGDSALYLCASSPAHQNYEQYFGPGTRLTVT.